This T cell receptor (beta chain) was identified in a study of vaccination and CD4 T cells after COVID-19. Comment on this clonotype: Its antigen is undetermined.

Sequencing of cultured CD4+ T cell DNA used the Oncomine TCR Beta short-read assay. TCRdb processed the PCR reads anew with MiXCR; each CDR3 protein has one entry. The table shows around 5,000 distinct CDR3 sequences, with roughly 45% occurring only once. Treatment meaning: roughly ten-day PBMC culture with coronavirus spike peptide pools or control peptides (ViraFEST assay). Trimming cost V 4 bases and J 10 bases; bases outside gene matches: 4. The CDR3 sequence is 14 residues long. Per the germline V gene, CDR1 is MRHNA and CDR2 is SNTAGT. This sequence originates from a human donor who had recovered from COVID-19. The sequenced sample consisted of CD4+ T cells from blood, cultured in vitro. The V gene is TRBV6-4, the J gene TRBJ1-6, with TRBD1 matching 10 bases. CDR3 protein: CASSVGQGDSPLHF. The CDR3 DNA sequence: TGTGCCAGCAGTGTCGGACAGGGGGACTCACCCCTCCACTTT.